These 2 T cell receptor beta chains were all obtained from the same sample, sequenced in a study of cytomegalovirus exposure and HLA in healthy donors. Primers: 60 Vbeta forward and 13 Jbeta reverse. Assay used: immunoSEQ multiplex PCR; TCRdb lists only in-frame clones, some missing. The data show 100,000 to 150,000 clones, about three quarters seen once. Input material: PBMCs. These receptors originate from a woman aged 40 to 50 in good health and CMV-seronegative.

The chain links TRBV11-2 to TRBJ2-7, with D possibly TRBD2 on 5 matching bases. Germline V gene lookup returns CDR1 SGHAT and CDR2 FQNNGV. The V end was cut by 3 bases, the J end by 0 bases, with 15 bases between. This CDR3 has 16 residues. CDR3 bases: TGTGCCAGCAGCTTCTCTTCGGGTAGCGCCTCCTACGAGCAGTACTTC. It codes for CASSFSSGSASYEQYF.

The genes are TRBV11-2 and TRBJ2-5; 7 nucleotides line up with TRBD2. Germline CDR1 SGHAT, CDR2 FQNNGV. The trim removed 4 bases at V and 2 bases at J, leaving 1 base unmatched. This CDR3 contains 13 residues. The CDR3 DNA reads TGTGCCAGCAGCTCTAGCGGACAAGAGACCCAGTACTTC. Residues: CASSSSGQETQYF.